This T cell receptor (beta chain) stems from a study of T cells in tuberculosis. At the level of the study: This South African cohort compared adolescents with or without latent tuberculosis against adults with active tuberculosis.

With regard to this clone: The antigen is unknown.

The CDR3 is 15 residues long. Germline assignment: CDR1 SGHRS and CDR2 YFSETQ. V lost 4 bases, J lost 9 bases, and 10 bases stayed unmatched. Produced via immunoSEQ multiplex PCR; TCRdb's table is partial and in-frame only. The sample yields about 25,000 clones, approximately 94% seen once. Findings and limits, study-wide: Shorter CDR3-alpha in active tuberculosis partly drove smaller distances.

The rearrangement uses TRBV5-1 and TRBJ2-4, with TRBD1 identical over 10 bases. The specimen was PBMCs. The origin of this receptor is a donor aged 10-29 years with latent tuberculosis or without tuberculosis infection. Some clones in this sample may be carry-over from other donors' samples. Here the CDR3 DNA reads TGCGCCAGCAGCGTCACCGGGACAGGGGAGGCCATTCAGTACTTC. This codes for CASSVTGTGEAIQYF.